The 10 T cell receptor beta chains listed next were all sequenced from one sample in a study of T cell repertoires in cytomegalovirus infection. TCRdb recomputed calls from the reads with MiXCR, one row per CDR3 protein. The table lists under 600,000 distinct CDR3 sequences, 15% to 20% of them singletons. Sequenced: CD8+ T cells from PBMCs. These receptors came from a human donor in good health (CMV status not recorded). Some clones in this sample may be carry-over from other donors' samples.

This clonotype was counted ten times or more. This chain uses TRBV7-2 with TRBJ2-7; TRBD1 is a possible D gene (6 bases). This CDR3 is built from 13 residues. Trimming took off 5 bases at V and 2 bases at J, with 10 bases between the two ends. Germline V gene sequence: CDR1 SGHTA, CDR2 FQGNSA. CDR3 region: CASSQGGTYEQYF. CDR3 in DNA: TGTGCCAGCAGCCAAGGGGGTACCTACGAGCAGTACTTC.

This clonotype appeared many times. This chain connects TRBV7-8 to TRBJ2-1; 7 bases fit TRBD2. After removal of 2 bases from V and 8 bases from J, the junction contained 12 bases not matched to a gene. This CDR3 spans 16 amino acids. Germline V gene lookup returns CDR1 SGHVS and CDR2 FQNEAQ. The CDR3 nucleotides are TGTGCCAGCAGCTTATTTTTGGGGGAGGGCTATCATGAGCAGTTCTTC. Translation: CASSLFLGEGYHEQFF.

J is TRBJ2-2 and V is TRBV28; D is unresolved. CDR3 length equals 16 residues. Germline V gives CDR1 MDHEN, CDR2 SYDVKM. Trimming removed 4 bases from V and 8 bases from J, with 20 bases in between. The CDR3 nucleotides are TGTGCCAGCAGTTCCGAAAGGGAAGTCGGAGCAGGGGAGCTGTTTTTT. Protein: CASSSEREVGAGELFF.

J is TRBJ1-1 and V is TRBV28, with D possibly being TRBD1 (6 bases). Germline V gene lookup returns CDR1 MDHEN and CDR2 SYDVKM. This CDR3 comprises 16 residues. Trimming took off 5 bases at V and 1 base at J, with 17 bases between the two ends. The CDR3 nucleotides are TGTGCCAGCAGTGGGGTGGGGGGCGCCGGGAACACTGAAGCTTTCTTT. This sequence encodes CASSGVGGAGNTEAFF.

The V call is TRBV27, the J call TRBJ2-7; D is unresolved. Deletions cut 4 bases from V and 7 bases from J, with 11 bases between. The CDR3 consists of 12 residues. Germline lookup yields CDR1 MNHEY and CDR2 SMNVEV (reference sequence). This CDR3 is CASSSNLLEQYF. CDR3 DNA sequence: TGTGCCAGCAGTTCTAACCTCCTGGAGCAGTACTTC.

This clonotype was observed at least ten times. The CDR3 here is CASSLDFNTGELFF. CDR3 in DNA: TGTGCCAGCAGCTTAGATTTTAACACCGGGGAGCTGTTTTTT. The chain combines TRBV7-6 with TRBJ2-2, with unresolved D. Trimming took off 1 base at V and 2 bases at J, with 5 bases between the two ends. This CDR3 is built from 14 residues. The germline gives CDR1 SGHVS, CDR2 FNYEAQ.

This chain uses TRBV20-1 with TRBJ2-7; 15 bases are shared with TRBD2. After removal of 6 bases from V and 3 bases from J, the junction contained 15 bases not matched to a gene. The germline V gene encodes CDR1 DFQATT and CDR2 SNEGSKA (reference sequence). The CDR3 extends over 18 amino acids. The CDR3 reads CSATLPGLAGGKVYEQYF. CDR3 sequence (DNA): TGCAGTGCCACCTTACCGGGACTAGCGGGGGGAAAGGTCTACGAGCAGTACTTC.

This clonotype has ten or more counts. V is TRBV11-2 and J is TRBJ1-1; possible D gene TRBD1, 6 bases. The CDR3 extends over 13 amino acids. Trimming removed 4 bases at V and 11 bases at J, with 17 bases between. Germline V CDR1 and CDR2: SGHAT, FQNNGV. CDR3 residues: CASSSPRGAQAFF. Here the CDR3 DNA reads TGTGCCAGCAGCTCTCCGAGGGGGGCTCAGGCTTTCTTT.

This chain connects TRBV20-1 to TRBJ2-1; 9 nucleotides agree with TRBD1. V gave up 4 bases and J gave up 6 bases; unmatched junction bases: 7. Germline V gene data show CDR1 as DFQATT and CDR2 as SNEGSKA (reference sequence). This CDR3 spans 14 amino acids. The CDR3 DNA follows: TGCAGTGCTATTACAGGGGGCGCAGTCAATGAGCAGTTCTTC. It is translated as CSAITGGAVNEQFF.

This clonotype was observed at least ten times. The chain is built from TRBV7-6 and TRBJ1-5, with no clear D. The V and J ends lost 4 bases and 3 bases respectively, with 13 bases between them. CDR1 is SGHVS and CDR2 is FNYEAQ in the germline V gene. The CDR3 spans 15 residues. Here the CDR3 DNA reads TGTGCCAGCAGCTATGGACCCAGAGACAATCAGCCCCAGCATTTT. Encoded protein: CASSYGPRDNQPQHF.